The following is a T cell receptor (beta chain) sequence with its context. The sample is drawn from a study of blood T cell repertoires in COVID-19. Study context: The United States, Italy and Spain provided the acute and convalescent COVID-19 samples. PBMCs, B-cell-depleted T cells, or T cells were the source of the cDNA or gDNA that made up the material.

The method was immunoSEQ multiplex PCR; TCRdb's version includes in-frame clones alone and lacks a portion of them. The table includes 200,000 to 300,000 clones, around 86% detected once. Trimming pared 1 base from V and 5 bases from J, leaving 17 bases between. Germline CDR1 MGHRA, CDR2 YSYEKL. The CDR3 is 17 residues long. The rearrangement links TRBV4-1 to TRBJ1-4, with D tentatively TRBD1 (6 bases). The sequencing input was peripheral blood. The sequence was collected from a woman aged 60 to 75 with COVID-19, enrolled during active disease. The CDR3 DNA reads TGCGCCAGCAGCCAAGCGGCCGGGGCGGGGGCAAATGAAAAACTGTTTTTT. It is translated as CASSQAAGAGANEKLFF.